The 9 T cell receptor beta chains given below trace back to one sample, sequenced in a study of cytomegalovirus exposure and HLA in healthy donors. 60 Vbeta and 13 Jbeta primers were used in PCR. Sequenced by immunoSEQ multiplex PCR; TCRdb stores in-frame clones only, minus some. Of more than 85,000 clones listed, around 86% are singletons. What was sequenced was PBMCs. The origin of the receptors is a man in his forties in good health and CMV-seronegative.

This clone was seen a few times. The sample holds other DNA sequences that translate to the same CDR3. The V call is TRBV6-5, the J call TRBJ2-6, with D perhaps TRBD1 (6 bases). This CDR3 is built from 16 residues. Between the trimmed V and J ends, which lost 0 bases and 0 bases, there was a span of 6 bases. Germline lookup yields CDR1 MNHEY and CDR2 SVGAGI. Written as DNA, the CDR3 is TGTGCCAGCAGTTACTCGGACAGCTCTGGGGCCAACGTCCTGACTTTC. Encoded protein: CASSYSDSSGANVLTF.

The rearrangement uses TRBV10-3 and TRBJ2-7; 7 nucleotides agree with TRBD2. The CDR3 contains 14 residues. Germline V CDR1 and CDR2: ENHRY, SYGVKD. Germline trimming cut 4 bases from V and 3 bases from J; bases unmatched to any gene: 6. CDR3 sequence: CAISGRGEGYEQYF. The CDR3, as DNA: TGTGCCATCAGTGGCCGGGGGGAGGGCTACGAGCAGTACTTC.

The chain employs TRBV11-2 and TRBJ1-5, with D hard to call. The CDR3 sequence is 14 residues long. V was pared by 1 base and J by 2 bases, with 6 bases between. CDR1 and CDR2 from the germline V gene are SGHAT and FQNNGV. The CDR3 region has the DNA TGTGCCAGCAGCTTAGTCGGGGGCAATCAGCCCCAGCATTTT. It translates to CASSLVGGNQPQHF.

The V and J genes are TRBV5-4 and TRBJ2-5; no clear D. V lost 3 bases, J lost 1 base, and 7 bases lay in between. The CDR3 spans 13 residues. Germline V lookup: CDR1 SGHNT, CDR2 YYREEE (reference sequence). For the CDR3, the DNA is TGTGCCAGCAGCTCCCCTACCCAAGAGACCCAGTACTTC. Its protein product is CASSSPTQETQYF.

This clone came up once. The chain employs TRBV9 and TRBJ1-3; maybe TRBD1 (6 bases). V was trimmed by 0 bases and J by 4 bases, leaving 11 bases between them. The length of the CDR3 is 15 residues. CDR1 and CDR2 from the germline V gene are SGDLS and YYNGEE. The CDR3 loop reads CASSVDWGHGNTIYF. CDR3 coding DNA: TGTGCCAGCAGCGTAGATTGGGGGCACGGAAACACCATATATTTT. Drawing the rest from reference TRBV9 and TRBJ1-3, the complete variable domain is DSGVTQTPKHLITATGQRVTLRCSPRSGDLSVYWYQQSLDQGLQFLIQYYNGEERAKGNILERFSAQQFPDLHSELNLSSLELGDSALYFCASSVDWGHGNTIYFGEGSWLTVV.

This clone has a handful of counts. The CDR3 protein is CASSGGLRDTQYF. Here the CDR3 DNA reads TGTGCCAGCAGTGGAGGTTTGCGGGATACGCAGTATTTT. The rearrangement joins TRBV2 to TRBJ2-3; D is ambiguous. V lost 4 bases and J lost 6, with 11 bases in between. The CDR3 has 13 residues. CDR1 and CDR2 (germline): SNHLY, FYNNEI.

The V gene is TRBV21-1, the J gene TRBJ1-5; the table's D call TRBD1 went unverified against the DNA. TRBV21-1 is given as a pseudogene. The CDR3 covers 16 residues. The CDR3 DNA reads TGTGCCAGCAGGCGTTTTTACCTGGACACCGACCAGCCCCAGCATTTT. This encodes CASRRFYLDTDQPQHF.

This clone was counted a few times. This sequence joins TRBV4-1 and TRBJ2-3; D not resolved. The CDR3 sequence is 14 residues long. The V gene's germline CDR1 is MGHRA and CDR2 YSYEKL. With 2 bases removed from V and 2 bases from J, the gap between germline ends came to 8 bases. CDR3 sequence (DNA): TGCGCCAGCAGCCAACCGTATAACACAGATACGCAGTATTTT. Protein sequence: CASSQPYNTDTQYF.

The chain is built from TRBV11-1 and TRBJ1-1; D not certain. The CDR3 has 13 amino acids. V gave up 5 bases and J gave up 4 bases, with 11 bases separating them. Germline CDR1 and CDR2: SGHAT and FQDESV (reference sequence). CDR3 protein: CASSLDRFTEAFF. The CDR3 DNA sequence: TGTGCCAGCAGCCTTGATCGGTTCACTGAAGCTTTCTTT.